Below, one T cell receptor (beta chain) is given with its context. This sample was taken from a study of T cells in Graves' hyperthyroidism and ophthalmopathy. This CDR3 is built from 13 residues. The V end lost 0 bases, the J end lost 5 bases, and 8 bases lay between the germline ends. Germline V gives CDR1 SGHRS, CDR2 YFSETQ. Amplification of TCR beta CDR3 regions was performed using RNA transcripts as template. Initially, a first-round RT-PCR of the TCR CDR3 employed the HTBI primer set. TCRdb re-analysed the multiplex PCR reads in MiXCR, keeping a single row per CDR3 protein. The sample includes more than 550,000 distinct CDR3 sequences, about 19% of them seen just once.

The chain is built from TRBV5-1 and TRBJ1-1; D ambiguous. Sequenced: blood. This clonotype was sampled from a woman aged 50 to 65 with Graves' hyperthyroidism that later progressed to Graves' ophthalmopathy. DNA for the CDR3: TGCGCCAGCAGCTTGGAGACACCTACTGAAGCTTTCTTT. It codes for CASSLETPTEAFF.